What follows are 21 T cell receptor beta chains derived from one specimen sequenced in a study of Ad26.COV2.S vaccination and SARS-CoV-2 variants. Profiled with immunoSEQ multiplex PCR; TCRdb holds only in-frame clones, not every one. Among around 400,000 clones listed, about 88% were seen once. The treatment denotes: 15 to 20 received Ad26.COV2.S at low or high dose, single or two shots; about 5 received placebo; per-sample allocation not given. Day 63 following the first vaccine or placebo injection was when the samples were taken. The specimen comprised peripheral blood, sampled in a trial of Ad26.COV2.S vaccine versus placebo. These receptors were taken from a person aged 18-65 years who received the Ad26.COV2.S COVID-19 vaccine or a placebo.

CDR3 coding DNA: TGTGCCAGCAGCTCGGGGGAGGCAGATACGCAGTATTTT. This sequence encodes CASSSGEADTQYF. The chain combines TRBV7-8 with TRBJ2-3; D may be TRBD2 (6 bases). Trimming removed 4 bases from V and 4 bases from J, with 9 bases in between. CDR1 is SGHVS and CDR2 is FQNEAQ in the germline V gene. The CDR3 is 13 residues long.

This rearrangement joins TRBV5-5 to TRBJ1-5; D is ambiguous. Germline loops: CDR1 SGHKS, CDR2 YYEKEE (reference sequence). V was trimmed by 1 base and J by 2 bases, leaving 4 bases between them. The length of the CDR3 is 13 residues. The CDR3 is CASSLYGNQPQHF. The CDR3 DNA reads TGTGCCAGCAGCTTGTACGGCAATCAGCCCCAGCATTTT.

This clone was seen only once. This chain uses TRBV25-1 with TRBJ2-1, with D maybe TRBD2 (6 bases). There are 13 residues in the CDR3. Trimming left V 6 bases short and J 6 bases short, with 12 bases between. Germline V lookup: CDR1 MGHDK, CDR2 SYGVNS. DNA for the CDR3: TGTGCCAGCAGGGGGGACTCCCCCAATGAGCAGTTCTTC. It translates to CASRGDSPNEQFF.

With regard to this clone: Other DNA sequences from this sample encode an identical CDR3 as well. The V call is TRBV30, the J call TRBJ2-5; TRBD2 matches at 8 bases. Germline trimming cut 0 bases from V and 5 bases from J; bases unmatched to any gene: 2. CDR1 and CDR2 from the germline V gene are GTSNPN and SVGIG (reference sequence). This CDR3 spans 13 amino acids. CDR3 sequence (DNA): TGTGCCTGGAGTGTAGCGGGGGCGGAGACCCAGTACTTC. Protein sequence: CAWSVAGAETQYF.

The gene calls are TRBV4-1 and TRBJ1-2, with D uncertain. CDR1 is MGHRA and CDR2 is YSYEKL in the germline V gene. The CDR3 consists of 11 residues. V lost 3 bases and J lost 7, with 6 bases in between. The CDR3 sequence: CASSQGRGYTF. The CDR3 DNA reads as TGCGCCAGCAGCCAGGGCCGTGGCTACACCTTC.

The chain has TRBV19 and TRBJ1-1; TRBD1 is a possible D gene (5 bases). Trimming left V 7 bases short and J 1 base short, with 22 bases between. This CDR3 contains 17 residues. Germline assignment: CDR1 LNHDA and CDR2 SQIVND (reference sequence). CDR3 DNA: TGTGCCAGTATGCGCGGGTGGTCGACAGAGAGGAACACTGAAGCTTTCTTT. It specifies CASMRGWSTERNTEAFF.

The V and J genes are TRBV6-2 or TRBV6-3 and TRBJ2-5; the D gene is possibly TRBD2 (5 bases). Per the germline V gene, CDR1 is MNHEY and CDR2 is SVGEGT. Trimming pared 5 bases from V and 3 bases from J, leaving 7 bases between. This CDR3 is 12 amino acids long. CDR3 DNA sequence: TGTGCCAGCAGTGGGCGGGAAGAGACCCAGTACTTC. Protein: CASSGREETQYF.

As DNA, the CDR3 is TGTGCTAGTGGTTTTCTTACGGAGAACACCGGGGAGCTGTTTTTT. Its protein product is CASGFLTENTGELFF. The chain combines TRBV12-5 with TRBJ2-2, with D unresolved. The V end lost 3 bases, the J end lost 1 base, and 9 bases lay between the germline ends. The germline V gene encodes CDR1 LGHNT and CDR2 FRNRAP. CDR3 size: 15 residues. The full variable domain, its missing parts supplied by reference TRBV12-5 and TRBJ2-2, is DARVTQTPRHKVTEMGQEVTMRCQPILGHNTVFWYRQTMMQGLELLAYFRNRAPLDDSGMPKDRFSAEMPDATLATLKIQPSEPRDSAVYFCASGFLTENTGELFFGEGSRLTVL.

This chain links TRBV28 with TRBJ2-1; TRBD1 or TRBD2 may be the D gene (8 bases each). Trimming took off 7 bases at V and 3 bases at J, with 31 bases between the two ends. The CDR3 loop spans 20 amino acids. CDR1 and CDR2 from the germline V gene are MDHEN and SYDVKM. This CDR3 is CASMAGGQVIAGRYYNEQFF. The CDR3, as DNA: TGTGCCAGCATGGCGGGGGGACAGGTGATAGCGGGAAGGTACTACAATGAGCAGTTCTTC.

The V gene is TRBV19, the J gene TRBJ2-3, with D perhaps TRBD2 (6 bases). V shed 3 bases and J shed 0 bases, with 16 bases lying between them. The V gene's germline CDR1 is LNHDA and CDR2 SQIVND (reference sequence). This CDR3 has 17 residues. The CDR3 region is CASSISSSAASTDTQYF. CDR3 DNA sequence: TGTGCCAGTAGTATTTCCTCTAGCGCCGCTAGCACAGATACGCAGTATTTT.

The CDR3 nucleotides are TGTGCCAGGGGAGACAGGGGAACCTACGAGGCGGGGGACACTGAAGCTTTCTTT. It codes for CARGDRGTYEAGDTEAFF. V and J are TRBV27 and TRBJ1-1; 8 nucleotides line up with TRBD1. V shed 9 bases, J shed 3 bases, and the junction held 21 bases outside the gene matches. The germline V gene encodes CDR1 MNHEY and CDR2 SMNVEV (reference sequence). This CDR3 region has 18 residues.

The sample holds one count of this clone. The chain carries TRBV30 and TRBJ1-5; 9 bases line up with TRBD1. CDR3 length: 15 amino acids. V was pared by 5 bases and J by 0 bases, with 5 bases of the junction left unmatched. Germline loops: CDR1 GTSNPN, CDR2 SVGIG (reference sequence). CDR3 in amino acids: CAWGTGPNSNQPQHF. CDR3 in DNA: TGTGCCTGGGGGACAGGGCCCAATAGCAATCAGCCCCAGCATTTT. Full variable domain (remainder filled in from reference TRBV30 and TRBJ1-5): SQTIHQWPATLVQPVGSPLSLECTVEGTSNPNLYWYRQAAGRGLQLLFYSVGIGQISSEVPQNLSASRPQDRQFILSSKKLLLSDSGFYLCAWGTGPNSNQPQHFGDGTRLSIL.

The chain has TRBV6-5 and TRBJ2-7; 12 bases are a match to TRBD1. V shed 0 bases, J shed 5 bases, and the junction held 5 bases outside the gene matches. Germline CDR1 reads MNHEY; CDR2 reads SVGAGI. This CDR3 spans 16 amino acids. The CDR3: CASSYSGTGGFHEQYF. CDR3 coding DNA: TGTGCCAGCAGTTACTCAGGGACAGGGGGCTTCCACGAGCAGTACTTC.

The gene calls are TRBV2 and TRBJ2-7, with TRBD1 matching 8 bases. This CDR3 is 13 amino acids long. The ends lost 6 bases at V and 2 bases at J; junction bases unmatched: 3. Germline V lookup: CDR1 SNHLY, CDR2 FYNNEI. The CDR3 DNA reads TGTGCCAGCAGACAACAGGGGGCCTACGAGCAGTACTTC. As protein: CASRQQGAYEQYF.

This clone came up many times. This chain links TRBV19 with TRBJ1-2; maybe TRBD1 (5 bases). In germline, CDR1 is LNHDA, CDR2 SQIVND (reference sequence). Trimming took off 3 bases at V and 3 bases at J, with 20 bases between the two ends. The CDR3 is 17 amino acids. This chain's CDR3 is CASSIPGAGRRYYGYTF. The DNA for the CDR3 is TGTGCCAGTAGTATTCCCGGGGCGGGACGCCGCTACTATGGCTACACCTTC. The full variable domain, with the rest looked up from reference TRBV19 and TRBJ1-2, is DGGITQSPKYLFRKEGQNVTLSCEQNLNHDAMYWYRQDPGQGLRLIYYSQIVNDFQKGDIAEGYSVSREKKESFPLTVTSAQKNPTAFYLCASSIPGAGRRYYGYTFGSGTRLTVV.

This chain joins TRBV5-1 and TRBJ2-3; possible D gene TRBD2, 5 bases. This CDR3 is 17 amino acids long. V was clipped by 0 bases and J by 0 bases, with 14 bases between them. Germline CDR1 SGHRS, CDR2 YFSETQ. The CDR3: CASSLGNAGTSTDTQYF. The DNA of the CDR3 is TGCGCCAGCAGCTTGGGGAATGCGGGCACTAGCACAGATACGCAGTATTTT.

This rearrangement joins TRBV3-1 (or the pseudogene TRBV3-2) to TRBJ2-7, with 9 bases lining up with TRBD1. Germline lookup yields CDR1 LGHDT and CDR2 YNNKEL (reference sequence). The CDR3 runs 14 residues. Trimming removed 3 bases from V and 2 bases from J; junction bases left unmatched: 2. CDR3 sequence: CASSQGQGPYEQYF. The CDR3 nucleotides are TGTGCCAGCAGCCAGGGACAGGGTCCCTACGAGCAGTACTTC.

The chain carries TRBV9 and TRBJ1-1; maybe TRBD1 (5 bases). The V gene's germline CDR1 is SGDLS and CDR2 YYNGEE. Between the trimmed V and J ends, which lost 0 bases and 3 bases, there was a span of 9 bases. The CDR3 is 14 amino acids. CDR3 bases: TGTGCCAGCAGCGTAGACAGGTTCGACACTGAAGCTTTCTTT. Translated: CASSVDRFDTEAFF. Variable domain in full (rest from reference TRBV9 and TRBJ1-1): DSGVTQTPKHLITATGQRVTLRCSPRSGDLSVYWYQQSLDQGLQFLIQYYNGEERAKGNILERFSAQQFPDLHSELNLSSLELGDSALYFCASSVDRFDTEAFFGQGTRLTVV.

V is TRBV29-1 and J is TRBJ2-5, with D perhaps TRBD1 (6 bases). With 7 bases removed from V and 4 bases from J, the gap between germline ends came to 13 bases. CDR1 is SQVTM, CDR2 ANQGSEA, per germline. This CDR3 has 12 residues. The CDR3 sequence is CSAMRRGETQYF. DNA of the CDR3: TGCAGCGCTATGCGCAGGGGAGAGACCCAGTACTTC.

The J gene is TRBJ2-1, the V gene TRBV6-2 or TRBV6-3; 8 nucleotides line up with TRBD2. The CDR3 length is 15 residues. Germline V gene sequence: CDR1 MNHEY, CDR2 SVGEGT. V lost 0 bases, J lost 8 bases, and 6 bases stayed unmatched. The CDR3 sequence: CASSYSGREVDEQFF. The CDR3, as DNA: TGTGCCAGCAGTTACTCTGGGCGGGAGGTCGATGAGCAGTTCTTC.

J is TRBJ1-2 and V is TRBV6-5; D is possibly TRBD1 (6 bases). Trimming took off 6 bases at V and 6 bases at J, with 17 bases between the two ends. CDR3 length: 14 residues. From germline, CDR1 is MNHEY and CDR2 SVGAGI. The CDR3 spells CASSLQGFGDGYTF. Here the CDR3 DNA reads TGTGCCAGCAGCTTACAGGGATTCGGCGATGGCTACACCTTC.